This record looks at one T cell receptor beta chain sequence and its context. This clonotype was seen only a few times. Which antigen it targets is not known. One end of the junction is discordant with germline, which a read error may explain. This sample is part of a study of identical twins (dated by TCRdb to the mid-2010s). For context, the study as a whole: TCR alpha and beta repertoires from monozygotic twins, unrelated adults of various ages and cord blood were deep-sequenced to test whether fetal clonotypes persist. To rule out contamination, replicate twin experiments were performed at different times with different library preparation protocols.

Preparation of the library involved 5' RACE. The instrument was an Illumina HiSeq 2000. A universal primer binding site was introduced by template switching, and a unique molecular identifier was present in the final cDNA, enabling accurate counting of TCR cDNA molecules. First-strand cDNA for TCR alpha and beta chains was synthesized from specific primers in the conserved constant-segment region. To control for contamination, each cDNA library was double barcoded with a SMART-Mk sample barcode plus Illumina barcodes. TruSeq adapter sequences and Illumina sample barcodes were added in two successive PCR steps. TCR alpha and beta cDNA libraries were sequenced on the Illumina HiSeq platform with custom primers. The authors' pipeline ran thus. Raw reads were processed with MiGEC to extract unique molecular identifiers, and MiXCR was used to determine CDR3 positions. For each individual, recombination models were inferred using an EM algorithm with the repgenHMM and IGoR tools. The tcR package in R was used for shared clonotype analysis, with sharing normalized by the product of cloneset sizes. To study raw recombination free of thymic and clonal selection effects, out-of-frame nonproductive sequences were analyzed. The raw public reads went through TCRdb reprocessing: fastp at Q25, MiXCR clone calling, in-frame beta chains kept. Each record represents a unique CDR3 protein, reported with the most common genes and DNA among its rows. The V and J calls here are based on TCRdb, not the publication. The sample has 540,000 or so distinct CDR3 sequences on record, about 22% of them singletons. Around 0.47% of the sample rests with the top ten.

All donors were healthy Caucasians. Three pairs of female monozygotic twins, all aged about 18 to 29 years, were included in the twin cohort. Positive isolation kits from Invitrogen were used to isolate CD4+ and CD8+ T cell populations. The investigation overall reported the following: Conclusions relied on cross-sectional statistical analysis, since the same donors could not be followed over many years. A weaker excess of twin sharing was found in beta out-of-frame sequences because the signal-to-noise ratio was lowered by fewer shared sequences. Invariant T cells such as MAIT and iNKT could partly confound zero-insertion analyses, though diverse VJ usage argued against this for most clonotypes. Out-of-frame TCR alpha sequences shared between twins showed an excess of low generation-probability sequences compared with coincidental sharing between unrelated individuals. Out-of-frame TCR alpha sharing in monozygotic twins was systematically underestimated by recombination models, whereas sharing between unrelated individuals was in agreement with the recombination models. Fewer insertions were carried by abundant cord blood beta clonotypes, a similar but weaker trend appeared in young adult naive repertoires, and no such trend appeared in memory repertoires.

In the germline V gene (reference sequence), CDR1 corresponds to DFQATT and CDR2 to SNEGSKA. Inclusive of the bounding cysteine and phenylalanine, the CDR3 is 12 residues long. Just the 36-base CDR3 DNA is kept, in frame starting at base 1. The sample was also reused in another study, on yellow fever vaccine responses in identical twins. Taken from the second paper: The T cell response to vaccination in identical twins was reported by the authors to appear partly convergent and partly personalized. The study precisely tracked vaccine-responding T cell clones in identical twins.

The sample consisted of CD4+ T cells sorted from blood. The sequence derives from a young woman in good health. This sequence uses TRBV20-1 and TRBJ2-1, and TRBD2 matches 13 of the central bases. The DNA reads TGCAGTGCTAGGATGGGACTAGCGGGGTTGGTCTTC. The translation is CSARMGLAGLVF.